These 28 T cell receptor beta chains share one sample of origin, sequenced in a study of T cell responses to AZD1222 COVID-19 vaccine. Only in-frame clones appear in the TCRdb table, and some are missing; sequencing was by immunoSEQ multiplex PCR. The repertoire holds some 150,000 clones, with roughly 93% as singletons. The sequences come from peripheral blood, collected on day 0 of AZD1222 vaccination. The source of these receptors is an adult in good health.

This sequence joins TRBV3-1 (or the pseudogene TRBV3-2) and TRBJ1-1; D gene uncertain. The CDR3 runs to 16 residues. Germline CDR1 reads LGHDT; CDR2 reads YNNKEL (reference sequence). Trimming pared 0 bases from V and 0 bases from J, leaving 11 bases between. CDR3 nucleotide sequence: TGTGCCAGCAGCCAAGATTTAGTGGCAGTGAACACTGAAGCTTTCTTT. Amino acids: CASSQDLVAVNTEAFF.

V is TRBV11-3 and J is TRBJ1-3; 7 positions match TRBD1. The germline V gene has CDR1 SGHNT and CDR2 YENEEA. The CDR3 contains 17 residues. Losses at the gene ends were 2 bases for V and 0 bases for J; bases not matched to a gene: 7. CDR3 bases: TGTGCCAGCAGCTTATGGGTGACAGGGCTCTCTGGAAACACCATATATTTT. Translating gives CASSLWVTGLSGNTIYF.

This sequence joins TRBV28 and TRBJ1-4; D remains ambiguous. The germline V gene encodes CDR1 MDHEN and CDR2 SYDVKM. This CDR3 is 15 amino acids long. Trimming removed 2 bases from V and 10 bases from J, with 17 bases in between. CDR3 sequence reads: CASSLLRLRRGKLFF. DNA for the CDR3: TGTGCCAGCAGTTTACTTAGGTTGAGACGGGGAAAACTGTTTTTT.

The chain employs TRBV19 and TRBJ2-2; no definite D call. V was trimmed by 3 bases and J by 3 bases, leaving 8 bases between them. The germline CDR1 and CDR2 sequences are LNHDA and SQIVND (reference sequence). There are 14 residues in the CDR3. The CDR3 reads CASSIKGYTGELFF. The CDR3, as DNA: TGTGCCAGTAGTATCAAGGGTTACACCGGGGAGCTGTTTTTT.

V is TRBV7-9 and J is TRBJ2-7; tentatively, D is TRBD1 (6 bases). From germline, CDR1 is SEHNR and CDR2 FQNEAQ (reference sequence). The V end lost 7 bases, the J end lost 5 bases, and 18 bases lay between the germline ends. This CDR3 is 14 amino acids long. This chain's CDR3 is CASNSRDKADEQYF. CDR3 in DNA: TGTGCCAGCAATAGCCGGGACAAGGCGGACGAGCAGTACTTC.

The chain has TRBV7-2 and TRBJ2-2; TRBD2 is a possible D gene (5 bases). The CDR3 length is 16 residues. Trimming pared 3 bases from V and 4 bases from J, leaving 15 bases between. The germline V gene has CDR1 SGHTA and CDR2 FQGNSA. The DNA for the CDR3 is TGTGCCAGCAGCTTGAGGCTGGAGGTGATCACCGGGGAGCTGTTTTTT. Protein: CASSLRLEVITGELFF.

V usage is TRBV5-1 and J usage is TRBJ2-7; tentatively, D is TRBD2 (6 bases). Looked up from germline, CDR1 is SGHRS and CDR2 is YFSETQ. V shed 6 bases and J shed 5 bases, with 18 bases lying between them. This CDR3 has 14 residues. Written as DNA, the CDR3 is TGCGCCAGCAACCACGGGACTCCCGTTGACGAGCAGTACTTC. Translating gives CASNHGTPVDEQYF.

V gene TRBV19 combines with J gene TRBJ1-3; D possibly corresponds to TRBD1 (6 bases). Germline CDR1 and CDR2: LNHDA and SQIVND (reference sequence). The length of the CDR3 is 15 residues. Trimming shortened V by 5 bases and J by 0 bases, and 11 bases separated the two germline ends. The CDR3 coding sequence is TGTGCCAGTAGTGTCAACAGGGACTCTGGAAACACCATATATTTT. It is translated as CASSVNRDSGNTIYF. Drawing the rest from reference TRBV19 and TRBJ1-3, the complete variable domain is DGGITQSPKYLFRKEGQNVTLSCEQNLNHDAMYWYRQDPGQGLRLIYYSQIVNDFQKGDIAEGYSVSREKKESFPLTVTSAQKNPTAFYLCASSVNRDSGNTIYFGEGSWLTVV.

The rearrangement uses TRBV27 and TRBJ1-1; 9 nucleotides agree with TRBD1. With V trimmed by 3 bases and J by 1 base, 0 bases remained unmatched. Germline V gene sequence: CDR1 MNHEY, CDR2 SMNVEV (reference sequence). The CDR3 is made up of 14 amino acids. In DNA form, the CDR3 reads TGTGCCAGCAGTTTGGGACAGGGGAACACTGAAGCTTTCTTT. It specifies CASSLGQGNTEAFF.

The CDR3 sequence: CSVGDSGSETQYF. Here the CDR3 DNA reads TGCAGCGTTGGGGATAGCGGGAGCGAGACCCAGTACTTC. The chain uses TRBV29-1 and TRBJ2-5; TRBD2 matches at 9 bases. CDR1 and CDR2 from the germline V gene are SQVTM and ANQGSEA. After removal of 4 bases from V and 5 bases from J, the junction contained 5 bases not matched to a gene. The CDR3 contains 13 residues.

CDR3 residues: CASRRTLSNQPQHF. The CDR3, as DNA: TGTGCCAGCAGACGGACACTTAGCAATCAGCCCCAGCATTTT. This rearrangement joins TRBV28 to TRBJ1-5; D may be TRBD1 (5 bases). The ends were cut back, 6 bases at V and 0 bases at J, with 9 bases in the middle. Germline values: CDR1 MDHEN, CDR2 SYDVKM. CDR3 length equals 14 residues.

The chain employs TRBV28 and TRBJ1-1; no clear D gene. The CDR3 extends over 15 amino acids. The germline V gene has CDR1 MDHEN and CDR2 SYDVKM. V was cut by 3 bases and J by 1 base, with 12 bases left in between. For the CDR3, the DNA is TGTGCCAGCAGTTTTCTCGCGGTGGGGAACACTGAAGCTTTCTTT. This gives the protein CASSFLAVGNTEAFF.

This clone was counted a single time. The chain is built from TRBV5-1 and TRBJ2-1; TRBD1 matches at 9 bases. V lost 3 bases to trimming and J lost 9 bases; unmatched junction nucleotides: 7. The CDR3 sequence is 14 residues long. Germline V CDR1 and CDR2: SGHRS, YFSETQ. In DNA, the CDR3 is TGCGCCAGCAGCTGGGGGACAGGGCAGGGTGAGCAGTTCTTC. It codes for CASSWGTGQGEQFF.

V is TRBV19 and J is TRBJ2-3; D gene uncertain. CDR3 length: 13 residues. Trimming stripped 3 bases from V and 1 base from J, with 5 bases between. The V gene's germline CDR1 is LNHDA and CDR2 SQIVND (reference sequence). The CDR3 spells CASSMAGTDTQYF. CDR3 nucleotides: TGTGCCAGTAGTATGGCGGGCACAGATACGCAGTATTTT.

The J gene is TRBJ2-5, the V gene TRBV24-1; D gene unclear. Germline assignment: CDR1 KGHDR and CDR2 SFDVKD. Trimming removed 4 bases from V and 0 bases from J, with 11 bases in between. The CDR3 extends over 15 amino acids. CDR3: CATSDPWTNQETQYF. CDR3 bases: TGTGCCACCAGTGACCCCTGGACCAACCAAGAGACCCAGTACTTC.

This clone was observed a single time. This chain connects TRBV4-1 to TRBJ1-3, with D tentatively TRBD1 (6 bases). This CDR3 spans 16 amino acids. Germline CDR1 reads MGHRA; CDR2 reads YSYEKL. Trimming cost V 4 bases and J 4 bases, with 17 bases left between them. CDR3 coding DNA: TGCGCCAGCAGCCGCACGCCTCAGGGGTTCGGAAACACCATATATTTT. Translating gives CASSRTPQGFGNTIYF.

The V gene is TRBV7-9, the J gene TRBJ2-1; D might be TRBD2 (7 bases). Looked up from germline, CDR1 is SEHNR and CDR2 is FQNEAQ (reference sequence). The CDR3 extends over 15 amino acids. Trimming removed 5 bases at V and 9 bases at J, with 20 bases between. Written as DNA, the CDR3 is TGTGCCAGCAGCCCATTCCGGGGGGCTGAGGGTGAGCAGTTCTTC. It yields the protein CASSPFRGAEGEQFF.

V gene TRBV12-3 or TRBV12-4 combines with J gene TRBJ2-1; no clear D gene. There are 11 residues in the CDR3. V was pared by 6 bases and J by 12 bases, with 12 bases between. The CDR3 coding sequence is TGTGCCAGCAGCAAAGACTGGGGGCAGTTCTTC. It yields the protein CASSKDWGQFF.

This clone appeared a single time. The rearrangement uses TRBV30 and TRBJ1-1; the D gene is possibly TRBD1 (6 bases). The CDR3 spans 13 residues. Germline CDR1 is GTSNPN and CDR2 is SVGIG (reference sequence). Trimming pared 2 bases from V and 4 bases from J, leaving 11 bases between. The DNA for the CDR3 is TGTGCCTGGAGTCCGGGGGCGGGCACTGAAGCTTTCTTT. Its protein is CAWSPGAGTEAFF. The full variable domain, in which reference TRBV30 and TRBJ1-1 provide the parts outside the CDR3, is SQTIHQWPATLVQPVGSPLSLECTVEGTSNPNLYWYRQAAGRGLQLLFYSVGIGQISSEVPQNLSASRPQDRQFILSSKKLLLSDSGFYLCAWSPGAGTEAFFGQGTRLTVV.

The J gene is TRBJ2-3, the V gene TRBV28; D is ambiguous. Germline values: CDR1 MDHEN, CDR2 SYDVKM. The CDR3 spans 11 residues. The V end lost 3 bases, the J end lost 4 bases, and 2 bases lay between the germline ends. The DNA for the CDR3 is TGTGCCAGCAGTTTCGCAGATACGCAGTATTTT. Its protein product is CASSFADTQYF. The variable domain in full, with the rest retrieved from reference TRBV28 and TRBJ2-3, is DVKVTQSSRYLVKRTGEKVFLECVQDMDHENMFWYRQDPGLGLRLIYFSYDVKMKEKGDIPEGYSVSREKKERFSLILESASTNQTSMYLCASSFADTQYFGPGTRLTVL.

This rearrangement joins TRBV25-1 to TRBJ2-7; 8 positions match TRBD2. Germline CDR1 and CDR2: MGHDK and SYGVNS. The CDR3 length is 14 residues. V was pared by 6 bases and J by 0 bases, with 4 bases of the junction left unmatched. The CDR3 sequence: CASRGAGGSYEQYF. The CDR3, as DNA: TGTGCCAGCAGGGGCGCGGGGGGCTCCTACGAGCAGTACTTC.

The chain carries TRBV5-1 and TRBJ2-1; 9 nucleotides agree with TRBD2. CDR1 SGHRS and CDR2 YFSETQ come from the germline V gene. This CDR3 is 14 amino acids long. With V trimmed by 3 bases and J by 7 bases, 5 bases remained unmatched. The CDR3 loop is CASSWSSGGNEQFF. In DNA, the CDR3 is TGCGCCAGCAGCTGGTCGAGCGGGGGGAATGAGCAGTTCTTC.

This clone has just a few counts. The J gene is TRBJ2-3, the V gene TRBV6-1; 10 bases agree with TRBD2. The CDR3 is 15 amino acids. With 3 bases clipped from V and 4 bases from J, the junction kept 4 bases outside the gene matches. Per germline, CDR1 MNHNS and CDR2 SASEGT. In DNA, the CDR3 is TGTGCCAGCAGTGACCTAGCGGGAGTCCCAGATACGCAGTATTTT. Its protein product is CASSDLAGVPDTQYF.

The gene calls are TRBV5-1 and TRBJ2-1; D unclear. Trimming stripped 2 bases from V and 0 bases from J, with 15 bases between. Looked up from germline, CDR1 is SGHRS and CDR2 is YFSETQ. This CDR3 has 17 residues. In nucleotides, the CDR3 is TGCGCCAGCAGCTTCCTTGGTTTCTCAAGCTCCTACAATGAGCAGTTCTTC. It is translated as CASSFLGFSSSYNEQFF.

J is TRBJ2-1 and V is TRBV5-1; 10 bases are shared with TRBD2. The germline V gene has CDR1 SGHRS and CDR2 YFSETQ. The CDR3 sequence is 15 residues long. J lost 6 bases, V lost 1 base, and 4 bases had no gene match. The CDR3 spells CASSLSSGSLNEQFF. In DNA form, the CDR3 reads TGCGCCAGCAGCTTGTCTAGCGGGAGCCTCAATGAGCAGTTCTTC.

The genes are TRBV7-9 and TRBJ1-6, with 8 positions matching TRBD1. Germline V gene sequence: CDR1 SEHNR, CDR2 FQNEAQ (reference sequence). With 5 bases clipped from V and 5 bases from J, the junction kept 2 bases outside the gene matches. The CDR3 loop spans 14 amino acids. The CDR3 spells CASSPDRDNSPLHF. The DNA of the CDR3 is TGTGCCAGCAGCCCGGACAGGGATAATTCACCCCTCCACTTT.

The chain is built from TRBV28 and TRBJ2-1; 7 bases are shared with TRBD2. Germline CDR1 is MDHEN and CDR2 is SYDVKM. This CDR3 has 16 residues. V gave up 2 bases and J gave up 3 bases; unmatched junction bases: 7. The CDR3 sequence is CASSLLGGSGYNEQFF. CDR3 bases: TGTGCCAGCAGTTTACTGGGGGGGTCCGGCTACAATGAGCAGTTCTTC.

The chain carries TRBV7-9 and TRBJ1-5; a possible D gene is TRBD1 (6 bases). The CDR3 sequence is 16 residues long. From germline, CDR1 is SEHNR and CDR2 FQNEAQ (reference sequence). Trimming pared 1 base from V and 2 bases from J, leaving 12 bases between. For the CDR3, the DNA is TGTGCCAGCAGCTTAGGACGGGGGGCCCGCAATCAGCCCCAGCATTTT. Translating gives CASSLGRGARNQPQHF.